The table lists the clone carrying this T cell receptor beta chain with a few counts. Its target is unknown. This sample stems from a study of beta chain features in type 1 diabetes. Study-level information: Comparable age, gender and cell yields were observed in patients relative to healthy donors. Findings and caveats of the study: Type 1 diabetes patients showed a moderate but significant shortening of TCRB CDR3s in all four CD4+ subsets.

Trimming at V came to 5 bases and at J to 7 bases, leaving 4 bases not matched to a gene. Per germline, CDR1 MGHDK and CDR2 SYGVNS. The CDR3 runs to 15 residues. All of the isolated RNA was reverse transcribed, so expressed TCRB transcripts were sequenced. The assay was immunoSEQ multiplex PCR, and TCRdb's table has in-frame clones only and misses some. The repertoire holds more than 250,000 clones, with roughly an eighth as singletons. This clonotype originated in a man in his thirties or forties with type 1 diabetes. The sequencing sample was made of naive CD4+ T cells from blood. J is TRBJ2-1 and V is TRBV25-1, with 14 bases that match TRBD2. Here the CDR3 reads CASSRLAGGQNEQFF. The DNA for the CDR3 is TGTGCCAGCAGTAGACTAGCGGGAGGGCAGAATGAGCAGTTCTTC.